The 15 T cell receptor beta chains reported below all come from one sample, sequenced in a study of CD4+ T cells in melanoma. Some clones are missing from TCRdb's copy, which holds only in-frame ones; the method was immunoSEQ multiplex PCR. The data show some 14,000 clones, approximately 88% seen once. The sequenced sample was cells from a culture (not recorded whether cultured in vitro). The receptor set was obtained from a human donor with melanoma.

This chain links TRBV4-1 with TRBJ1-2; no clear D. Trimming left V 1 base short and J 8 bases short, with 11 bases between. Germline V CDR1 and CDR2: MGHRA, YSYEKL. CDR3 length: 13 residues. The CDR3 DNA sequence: TGCGCCAGCAGCCAAGTCACCCCCCCCGGCTACACCTTC. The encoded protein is CASSQVTPPGYTF.

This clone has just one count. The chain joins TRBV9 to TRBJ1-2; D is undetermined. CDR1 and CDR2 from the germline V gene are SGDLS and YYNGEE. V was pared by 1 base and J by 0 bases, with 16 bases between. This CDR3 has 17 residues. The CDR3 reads CASSVLSTVLSNYGYTF. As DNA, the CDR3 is TGTGCCAGCAGCGTATTATCTACAGTACTCTCTAACTATGGCTACACCTTC.

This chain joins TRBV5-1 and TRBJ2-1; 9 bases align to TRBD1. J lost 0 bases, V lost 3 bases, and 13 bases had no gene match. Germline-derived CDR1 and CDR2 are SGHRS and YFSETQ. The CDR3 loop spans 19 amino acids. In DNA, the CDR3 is TGCGCCAGCAGCTCGAAGGGGACAGGGTTCAAATCCTCCTACAATGAGCAGTTCTTC. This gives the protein CASSSKGTGFKSSYNEQFF.

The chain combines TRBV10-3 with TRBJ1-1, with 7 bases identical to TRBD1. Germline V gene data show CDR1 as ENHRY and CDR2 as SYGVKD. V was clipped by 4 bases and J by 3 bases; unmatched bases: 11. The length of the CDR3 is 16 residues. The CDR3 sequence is CAISASWTGSDTEAFF. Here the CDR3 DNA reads TGTGCCATCAGTGCGTCTTGGACAGGCTCGGACACTGAAGCTTTCTTT.

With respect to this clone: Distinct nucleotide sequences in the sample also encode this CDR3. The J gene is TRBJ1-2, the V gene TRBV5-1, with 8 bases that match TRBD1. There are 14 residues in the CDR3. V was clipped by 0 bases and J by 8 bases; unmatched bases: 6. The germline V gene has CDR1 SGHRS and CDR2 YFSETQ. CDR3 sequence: CASSLGDRSGGYTF. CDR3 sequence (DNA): TGCGCCAGCAGCTTGGGGGACAGGTCGGGGGGCTACACCTTC.

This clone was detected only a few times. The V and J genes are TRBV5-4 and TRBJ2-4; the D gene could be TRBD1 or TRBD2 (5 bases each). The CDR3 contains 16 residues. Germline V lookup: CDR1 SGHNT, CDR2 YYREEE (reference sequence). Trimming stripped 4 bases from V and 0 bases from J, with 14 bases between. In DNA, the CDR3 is TGTGCCAGCAGCGTCCGGGGCGACCTAGCCAAAAACATTCAGTACTTC. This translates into CASSVRGDLAKNIQYF.

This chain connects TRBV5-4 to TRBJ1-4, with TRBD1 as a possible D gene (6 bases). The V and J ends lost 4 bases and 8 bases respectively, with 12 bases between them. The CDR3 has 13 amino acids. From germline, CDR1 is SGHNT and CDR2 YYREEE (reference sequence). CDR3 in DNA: TGTGCCAGCAGCGGACAGATTGGGGAAAAACTGTTTTTT. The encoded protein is CASSGQIGEKLFF.

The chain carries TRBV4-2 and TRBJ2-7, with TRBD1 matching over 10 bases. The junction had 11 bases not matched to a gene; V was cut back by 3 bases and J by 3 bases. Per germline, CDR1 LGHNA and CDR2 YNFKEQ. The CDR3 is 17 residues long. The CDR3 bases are TGTGCCAGCAGCCAGAGTCCTGCCGGGACAGGGGTCTACGAGCAGTACTTC. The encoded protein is CASSQSPAGTGVYEQYF.

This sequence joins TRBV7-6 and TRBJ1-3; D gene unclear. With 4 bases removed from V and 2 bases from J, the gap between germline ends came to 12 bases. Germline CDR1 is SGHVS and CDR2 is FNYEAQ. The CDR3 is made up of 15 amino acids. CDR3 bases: TGTGCCAGCAGCTATAGGGCTCCCCCTGGAAACACCATATATTTT. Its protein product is CASSYRAPPGNTIYF.

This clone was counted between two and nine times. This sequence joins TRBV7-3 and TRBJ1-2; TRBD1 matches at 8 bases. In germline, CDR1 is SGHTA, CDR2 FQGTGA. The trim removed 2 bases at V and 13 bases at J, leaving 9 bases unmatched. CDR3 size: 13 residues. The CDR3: CASSLFEGQALTF. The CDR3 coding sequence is TGTGCCAGCAGCTTATTTGAGGGACAGGCGCTCACCTTC.

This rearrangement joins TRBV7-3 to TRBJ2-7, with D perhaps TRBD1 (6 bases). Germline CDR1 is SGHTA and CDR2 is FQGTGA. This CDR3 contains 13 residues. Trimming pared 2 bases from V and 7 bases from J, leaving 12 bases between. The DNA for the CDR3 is TGTGCCAGCAGCTTACAACCGCAGGGGGAGCAGTACTTC. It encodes CASSLQPQGEQYF.

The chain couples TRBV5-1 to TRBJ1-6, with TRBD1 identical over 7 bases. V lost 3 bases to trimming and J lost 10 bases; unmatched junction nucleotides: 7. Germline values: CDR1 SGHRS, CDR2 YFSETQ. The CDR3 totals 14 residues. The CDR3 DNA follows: TGCGCCAGCAGCTCAGGGACAGCGCACTCACCCCTCCACTTT. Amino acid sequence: CASSSGTAHSPLHF.

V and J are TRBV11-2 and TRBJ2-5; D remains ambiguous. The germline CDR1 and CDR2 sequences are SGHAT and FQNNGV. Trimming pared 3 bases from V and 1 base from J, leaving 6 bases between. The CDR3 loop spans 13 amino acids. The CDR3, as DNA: TGTGCCAGCAGCTTGGGATTCCAAGAGACCCAGTACTTC. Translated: CASSLGFQETQYF.

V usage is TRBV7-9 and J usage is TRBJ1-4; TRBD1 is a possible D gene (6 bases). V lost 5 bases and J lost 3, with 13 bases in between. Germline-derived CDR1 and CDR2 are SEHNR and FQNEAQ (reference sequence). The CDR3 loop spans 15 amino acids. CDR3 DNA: TGTGCCAGCAGCCGTACCGGGACACCTAATGAAAAACTGTTTTTT. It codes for CASSRTGTPNEKLFF.

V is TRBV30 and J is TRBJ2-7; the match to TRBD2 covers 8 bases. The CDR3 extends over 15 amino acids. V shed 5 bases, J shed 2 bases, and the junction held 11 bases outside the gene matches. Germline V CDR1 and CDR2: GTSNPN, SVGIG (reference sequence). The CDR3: CAWGGGGTSTYEQYF. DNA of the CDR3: TGTGCCTGGGGAGGCGGGGGGACCTCAACCTACGAGCAGTACTTC.